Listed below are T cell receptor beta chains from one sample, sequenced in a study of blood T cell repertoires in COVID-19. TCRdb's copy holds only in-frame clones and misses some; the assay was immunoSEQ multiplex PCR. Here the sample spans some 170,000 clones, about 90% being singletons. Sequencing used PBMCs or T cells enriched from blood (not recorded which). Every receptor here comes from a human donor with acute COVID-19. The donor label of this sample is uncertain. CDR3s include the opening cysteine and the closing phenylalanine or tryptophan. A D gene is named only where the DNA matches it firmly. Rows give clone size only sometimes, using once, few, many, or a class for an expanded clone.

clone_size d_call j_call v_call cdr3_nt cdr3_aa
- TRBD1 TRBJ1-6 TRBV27 TGTGCCAGCAGTTCTGGGTGGCCAGGACAGGGTGAGAGTTCACCCCTCCACTTT CASSSGWPGQGESSPLHF
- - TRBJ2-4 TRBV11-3 TGTGCCAGCAGCGTTAAGGGGGTAGACATTCAGTACTTC CASSVKGVDIQYF
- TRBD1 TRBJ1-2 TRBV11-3 TGTGTCAAGCTTAAGGGGGCCTGTAACTATGGCTACACCTTC CVKLKGACNYGYTF
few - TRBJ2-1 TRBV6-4 TGTGCCAGCAGTGACTCGGGGAGCTCCTACAATGAGCAGTTCTTC CASSDSGSSYNEQFF
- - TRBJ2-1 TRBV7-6 TGTGCCAGCAGCACACGAACCCGGGGGACCGCCTACAATGAGCAGTTCTTC CASSTRTRGTAYNEQFF
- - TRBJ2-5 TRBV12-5 TGTGCTAGTGGTTTGGGGCCAGAGACCCAGTACTTC CASGLGPETQYF
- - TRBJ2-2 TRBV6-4 TGTGCCAGCAAAGAGTCTCCACTGAACACCGGGGAGCTGTTTTTT CASKESPLNTGELFF
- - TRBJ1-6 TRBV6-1 TGTGCCAGCAGTGAAGGGACAGCTCCTAATTCACCCCTCCACTTT CASSEGTAPNSPLHF
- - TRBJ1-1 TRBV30 TGTGCCTGGACACAGGGTGGGAACACTGAAGCTTTCTTT CAWTQGGNTEAFF
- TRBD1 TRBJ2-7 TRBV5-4 TGTGCCAGCAGCCCCCGGGACAGGGACAAATTCGCCCCCTACGAGCAGTACTTC CASSPRDRDKFAPYEQYF
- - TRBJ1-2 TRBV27 TGTGCCAGCAGTTCCGTTCAGGACAGTTTCTATGGCTACACCTTC CASSSVQDSFYGYTF
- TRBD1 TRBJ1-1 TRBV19 TGTGCCAGTAGTCCCGACAGGGGTCGGAACACTGAAGCTTTCTTT CASSPDRGRNTEAFF
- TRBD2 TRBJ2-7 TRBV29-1 TGCAGCGTTGGACTAGCCAGAGGATACGAGCAGTACTTC CSVGLARGYEQYF
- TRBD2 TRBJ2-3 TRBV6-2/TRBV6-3 TGTGCCAGCAGTTACCCCTCCCGACTAGCGGATACAGATACGCAGTATTTT CASSYPSRLADTDTQYF
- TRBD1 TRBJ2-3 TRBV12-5 TGTGCTAGTGGTCCCTCCCCCCAGGGACAGAGCCACACAGATACGCAGTATTTT CASGPSPQGQSHTDTQYF
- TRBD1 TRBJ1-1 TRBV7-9 TGTGCCAGCAGCTCCCACCCCGGGACAGGGGGAGGGACTGAAGCTTTCTTT CASSSHPGTGGGTEAFF
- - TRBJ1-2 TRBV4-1 TGCGCCAGCAGCCAAGGGACAGACGGGTATGGCTACACCTTC CASSQGTDGYGYTF
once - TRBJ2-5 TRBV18 TGTGCCAGCTCACCCTATGCTGCGGAGACCCAGTACTTC CASSPYAAETQYF
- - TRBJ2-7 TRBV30 TGTGCCTGGAGCGAGGGAGGGGGTTACGAGCAGTACTTC CAWSEGGGYEQYF
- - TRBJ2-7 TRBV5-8 TGTGCCAGCAACCCAGCCCCCCAGGGGAGCTCCTACGAGCAGTACTTC CASNPAPQGSSYEQYF
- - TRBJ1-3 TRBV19 TGTGCCAGTATGACGGGAAGCTCTGGAAACACCATATATTTT CASMTGSSGNTIYF
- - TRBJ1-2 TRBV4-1 TGCGCCAGCAGCCAAGAGGGCAGGAACTATGGCTACACCTTC CASSQEGRNYGYTF
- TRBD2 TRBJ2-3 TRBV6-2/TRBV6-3 TGTGCCAGCAGTTCCCCAGCGGGGGCGGACACAGATACGCAGTATTTT CASSSPAGADTDTQYF
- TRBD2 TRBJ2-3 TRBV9 TGTGCCAGCAGCGGAGGGAGGGCTAGCGGGGGGGCTTCCCTAGATACGCAGTATTTT CASSGGRASGGASLDTQYF
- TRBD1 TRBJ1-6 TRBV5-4 TGTGCCAGCAGCCTCCCGACAGGGAGCGGTAATTCACCCCTCCACTTT CASSLPTGSGNSPLHF
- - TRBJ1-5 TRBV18 TGTGCCAGCTCCGGGGGACTCAATCAGCCCCAGCATTTT CASSGGLNQPQHF
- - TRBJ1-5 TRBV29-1 TGCAGCGTTAAGTACCGCACGGGGCCCCAGCATTTT CSVKYRTGPQHF
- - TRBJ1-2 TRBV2 TGTGCCAGCAGTGACGGGGGGGCGGGGGGAGGCTACACCTTC CASSDGGAGGGYTF
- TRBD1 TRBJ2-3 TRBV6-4 TGTGCCAGCAGTGACTCGACAGGGAATAGCCCAGATACGCAGTATTTT CASSDSTGNSPDTQYF
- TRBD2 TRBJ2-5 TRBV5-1 TGCGCCAGCAGCCCAGGGCGCGGGGGGGCCGGTAGGGAGACCCAGTACTTC CASSPGRGGAGRETQYF
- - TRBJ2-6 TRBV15 TGTGCCACCAGCAGAGACAACTCTGGGGCCAACGTCCTGACTTTC CATSRDNSGANVLTF
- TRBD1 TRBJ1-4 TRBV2 TGTGCCAGCAGTCTACAGGGGGCTAATGAAAAACTGTTTTTT CASSLQGANEKLFF
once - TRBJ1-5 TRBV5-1 TGCGCCAGCAGCTTGGAGCCCGGGTCAGATCAGCCCCAGCATTTT CASSLEPGSDQPQHF
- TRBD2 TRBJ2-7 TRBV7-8 TGTGCCAGCAGCTTATATGCGGGGGGGCTGGGTGAGCAGTACTTC CASSLYAGGLGEQYF
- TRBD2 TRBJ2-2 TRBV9 TGTGCCAGCAGCGTAGGCCACCGAGCGGGGGGTTCGGCCGGGGAGCTGTTTTTT CASSVGHRAGGSAGELFF
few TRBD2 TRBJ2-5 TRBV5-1 TGCGCCAGCAACCTGACTAGCGGGAGGGAGACCCAGTACTTC CASNLTSGRETQYF
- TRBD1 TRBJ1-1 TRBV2 TGTGCCAGGGGACAGGCGATAAACACTGAAGCTTTCTTT CARGQAINTEAFF
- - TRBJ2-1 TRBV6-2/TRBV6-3 TGTGCCAGCAGTCCCACAGGTCACCCTTACAATGAGCAGTTCTTC CASSPTGHPYNEQFF
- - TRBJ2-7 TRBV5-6 TGTGCCAGCAGCCCGGGGGACTCCCCTCGCTACGAGCAGTACTTC CASSPGDSPRYEQYF
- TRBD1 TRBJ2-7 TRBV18 TGTGCCAGCTCGCCCCCGGGACAGGGACCCCTCGAGCAGTACTTC CASSPPGQGPLEQYF
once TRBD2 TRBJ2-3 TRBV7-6 TGTGCCAGCAGCCAACTAGCGGGGGGCTTGATGGGAACAGATACGCAGTATTTT CASSQLAGGLMGTDTQYF
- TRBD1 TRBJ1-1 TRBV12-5 TGTGCTAGTGGTAGGGACAGTCTATTGACTGAAGCTTTCTTT CASGRDSLLTEAFF
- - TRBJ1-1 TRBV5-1 TGCGCCAGCAGCTTGGGGGGAGGTGGAGGGTACACTGAAGCTTTCTTT CASSLGGGGGYTEAFF
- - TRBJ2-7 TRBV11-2 TGTGCCAGCAGCTCACACCGGACAGACCCCTACGAGCAGTACTTC CASSSHRTDPYEQYF
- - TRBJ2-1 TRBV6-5 TGTGCCAGCAGCCCCCAGGGGCCCAAAGGAAATGAGCAGTTCTTC CASSPQGPKGNEQFF
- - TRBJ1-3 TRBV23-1 TGCGCCAGCACTGCCCTGCGGGGGGAGGGCGGCGGTCGCAGCACCATATATTTT CASTALRGEGGGRSTIYF
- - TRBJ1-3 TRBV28 TGTGCCAGCTCCACACAGGTTGTCTCTGGAAACACCATATATTTT CASSTQVVSGNTIYF
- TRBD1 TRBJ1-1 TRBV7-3 TGTGCCAGCAGCTCACAGGGGGCCACTGAAGCTTTCTTT CASSSQGATEAFF